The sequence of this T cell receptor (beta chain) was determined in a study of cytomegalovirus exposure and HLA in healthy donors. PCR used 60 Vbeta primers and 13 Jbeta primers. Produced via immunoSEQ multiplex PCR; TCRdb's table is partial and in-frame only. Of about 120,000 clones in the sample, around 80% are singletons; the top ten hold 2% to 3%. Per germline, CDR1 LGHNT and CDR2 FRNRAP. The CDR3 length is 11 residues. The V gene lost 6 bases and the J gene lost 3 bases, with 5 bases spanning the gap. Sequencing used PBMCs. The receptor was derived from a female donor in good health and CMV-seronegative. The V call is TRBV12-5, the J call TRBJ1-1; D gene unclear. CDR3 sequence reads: CASGPDTEAFF. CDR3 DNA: TGTGCTAGTGGACCGGACACTGAAGCTTTCTTT.